This paragraph reports one TCR beta chain. What it recognizes is unknown. CDR1 and CDR2 (germline): MDHEN, SYDVKM. Trimming removed 3 bases at V and 7 bases at J, with 7 bases between. The CDR3 has 12 residues. The data were taken from a study of PD-1 blockade in mismatch repair-deficient tumors. Study-wide results and limits: After pembrolizumab, tumor-resident clones rose rapidly, then generally contracted before radiologic responses.

Sequencing was performed with immunoSEQ multiplex PCR; in TCRdb, only in-frame clones are kept and a portion is missing. Of about 120,000 clones listed, 88% were seen once; the top ten hold 12%. The TCR was taken from an adult with mismatch repair-deficient cancer. The starting material was peripheral blood, obtained roughly 67 weeks after starting pembrolizumab. This chain connects TRBV28 to TRBJ1-5; D is unclear. The chain's CDR3 is CASSLLVQPQHF. CDR3 bases: TGTGCCAGCAGTTTGCTGGTCCAGCCCCAGCATTTT.